This TCR beta chain originates from a study of blood T cell repertoires in COVID-19. Turning to the study itself: Sites across the United States, Italy and Spain contributed samples from acute and convalescent COVID-19. Sources were T cells, B-cell-depleted T cells, or PBMCs; the material itself was cDNA or gDNA.

Per germline, CDR1 LGHDT and CDR2 YNNKEL (reference sequence). The V gene end was trimmed by 4 bases and the J gene end by 4 bases; junction bases not matched to a gene: 5. The CDR3 is made up of 14 amino acids. Original processing notes: Quantification of nucleated cells was approximated via reference gene primer amplification. Clones were sequenced by immunoSEQ multiplex PCR, and TCRdb holds only the in-frame ones, with some missing. The V and J calls and clone size are taken from that table; D and trimming were inferred from the DNA. The table has about 140,000 clones, about 84% seen once. The clonotype was recovered from a woman older than 75 in a cohort sampled during active or convalescent COVID-19. Sequenced sample: peripheral blood. The gene calls are TRBV3-1 (or the pseudogene TRBV3-2) and TRBJ2-5; 8 bases align to TRBD1. For the CDR3, the DNA is TGTGCCAGCAGCCCTCAGGGGGCGCGAGAGACCCAGTACTTC. It yields the protein CASSPQGARETQYF.